This T cell receptor (beta chain) came from a study of T cells in Graves' hyperthyroidism and ophthalmopathy. Template material for amplifying TCR beta CDR3 regions consisted of RNA transcripts. The HTBI primer set was used in a first-round RT-PCR of the TCR CDR3. TCRdb reprocessed the multiplex PCR reads with MiXCR, giving one entry per CDR3 protein. The sample has roughly 420,000 distinct CDR3 sequences, about 13% seen once. PBMCs came from more than 9 ml fresh peripheral blood. This clonotype was seen many times. V shed 9 bases, J shed 0 bases, and the junction held 10 bases outside the gene matches. The CDR3 is made up of 16 amino acids. CDR1 and CDR2 (germline): KGHSH, LQKENI.

The sequence was collected from a woman younger than 35 with Graves' hyperthyroidism. Material for sequencing was blood. The gene calls are TRBV18 and TRBJ1-1; 10 bases line up with TRBD1. The CDR3 sequence: CASSPTGTGVNTEAFF. The CDR3 DNA sequence: TGTGCCAGTTCCCCGACAGGGACAGGGGTGAACACTGAAGCTTTCTTT.